The entry that follows covers one TCR beta chain sequence. The CDR3 spans 15 residues. Trimming took off 3 bases at V and 1 base at J, with 10 bases between the two ends. Germline V gives CDR1 MNHEY, CDR2 SMNVEV (reference sequence). This sample was included in a study of cytomegalovirus exposure and HLA in healthy donors. PCR amplification relied on 60 Vbeta primers (plus 13 Jbeta primers). Clones were read by immunoSEQ multiplex PCR, and TCRdb kept only the in-frame ones, dropping some. The profile covers fewer than 150,000 clones, with roughly 76% appearing a single time and 1.2% taken by the ten largest.

This sequence was found in a female donor in good health and CMV-seronegative. This chain links TRBV27 with TRBJ2-1; D is perhaps TRBD1 (6 bases). Sequences were obtained from PBMCs. The CDR3 nucleotides read TGTGCCAGCAGTTTCAGGGGCTCTTCCTACAATGAGCAGTTCTTC. Residues: CASSFRGSSYNEQFF.